This T cell receptor (beta chain) was recorded in a study of identifying expanded T cells in peripheral blood. V lost 0 bases, J lost 3 bases, and 9 bases lay in between. The CDR3 is made up of 14 amino acids. Germline CDR1 SGHDT, CDR2 YYEEEE. About this clone: Its antigen is unknown.

Study conclusions and caveats: Variance in clone template counts between two-week samples significantly increased with total template count across all healthy donors. Over about two and four weeks, about 15 and 19 clones changed, versus 1.2 between replicates.

This table comes from immunoSEQ multiplex PCR, and its TCRdb copy is limited to in-frame clones, with some not included. The data show 50,000 to 75,000 clones, about 85% seen once. During the collection period, no donor immune events like infections were recorded. The origin of this receptor is a person aged 18 to 70 in good health. The chain employs TRBV5-6 and TRBJ1-1, with D tentatively TRBD1 (5 bases). Sequences were obtained from blood. The CDR3 region has the DNA TGTGCCAGCAGCTTGGACAGGAGACACACTGAAGCTTTCTTT. This encodes CASSLDRRHTEAFF.